This TCR beta chain was identified during a study of T cell clonotyping in hematopoietic cell transplantation. With V trimmed by 2 bases and J by 4 bases, 5 bases remained unmatched. This CDR3 region has 14 residues. CDR1 and CDR2 from the germline V gene are SQVTM and ANQGSEA. General study findings and limits: Graft donor and pretransplant recipient Inverse Simpson Index values predicted broader posttransplant TCR diversity.

On this clone: Its specificity is unknown.

The data were produced by immunoSEQ multiplex PCR, yet TCRdb's version contains in-frame clones alone and is incomplete. This sample has roughly 13,000 clones, with 90% to 95% found just once. Source: PBMCs, taken 30 days after allogeneic stem cell transplant. The receptor was derived from a male patient in his sixties who had an allogeneic stem cell transplant from an unrelated donor, so the T cells may come from the graft donor. Some clones in this sample may be carry-over from other donors' samples. The rearrangement joins TRBV29-1 to TRBJ2-5, with 9 bases lining up with TRBD1. The CDR3 DNA reads as TGCAGCGTTGAATTGGGACAGGGACGAGAGACCCAGTACTTC. This translates into CSVELGQGRETQYF.